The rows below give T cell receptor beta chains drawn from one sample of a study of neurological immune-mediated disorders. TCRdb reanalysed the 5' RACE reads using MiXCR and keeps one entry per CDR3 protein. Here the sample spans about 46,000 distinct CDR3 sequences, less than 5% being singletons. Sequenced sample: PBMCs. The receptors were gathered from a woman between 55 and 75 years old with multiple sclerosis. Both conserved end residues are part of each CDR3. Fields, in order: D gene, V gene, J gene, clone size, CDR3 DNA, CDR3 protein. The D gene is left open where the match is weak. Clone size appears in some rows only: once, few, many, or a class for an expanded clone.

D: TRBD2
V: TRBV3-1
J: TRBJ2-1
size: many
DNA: TGTGCCAGCAGCAGGATGGTAGCGGGGAACAATGAGCAGTTCTTC
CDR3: CASSRMVAGNNEQFF

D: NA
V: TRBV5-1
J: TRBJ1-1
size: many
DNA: TGCGCCAGCAGCTCTCCAACCGGGACGGCGGCTGAAGCTTTCTTT
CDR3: CASSSPTGTAAEAFF

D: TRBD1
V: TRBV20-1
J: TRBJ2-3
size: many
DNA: TGCAGTGCTTACAGGGGGGACACAGATACGCAGTATTTT
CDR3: CSAYRGDTDTQYF

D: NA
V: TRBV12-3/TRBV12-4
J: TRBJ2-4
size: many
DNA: TGTGCCAGCAGACACAGCGGTTCTATCCAGTACTTC
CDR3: CASRHSGSIQYF

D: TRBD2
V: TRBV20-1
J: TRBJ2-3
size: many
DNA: TGCAGTGCTAAGGAGGGAGGGCCAGATACGCAGTATTTT
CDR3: CSAKEGGPDTQYF

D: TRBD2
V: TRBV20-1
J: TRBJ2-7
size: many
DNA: TGCAGTGCTAGAAACAGCGGGGGCCCCCCCGAGCAGTACTTC
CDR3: CSARNSGGPPEQYF

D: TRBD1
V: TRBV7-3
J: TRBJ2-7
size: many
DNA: TGTGCCAGCAGCTTAGGGCCAGGGGGCGCAGGATACGAGCAGTACTTC
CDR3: CASSLGPGGAGYEQYF

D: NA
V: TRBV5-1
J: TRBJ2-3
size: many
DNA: TGCGCCAGCAGCTTCAATGGCAAGTTAGGAGATACGCAGTATTTT
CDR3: CASSFNGKLGDTQYF

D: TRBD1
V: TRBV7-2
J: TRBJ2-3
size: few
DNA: TGTGCCAGCAGCTTATACGGGACAGGGGTTCCAGATACGCAGTATTTT
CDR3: CASSLYGTGVPDTQYF

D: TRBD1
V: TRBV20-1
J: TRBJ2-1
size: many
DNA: TGCAGTGCTAGAGATTTTGGGACAGGGGGCAATGAGCAGTTCTTC
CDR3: CSARDFGTGGNEQFF

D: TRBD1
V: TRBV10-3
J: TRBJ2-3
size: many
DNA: TGTGCCATCAGTGACAGGGGGCTGGGAGATACGCAGTATTTT
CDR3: CAISDRGLGDTQYF

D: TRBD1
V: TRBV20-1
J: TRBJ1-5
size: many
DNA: TGCAGTGCTAGCCCTGACAGGGGCAATCAGCCCCAGCATTTT
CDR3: CSASPDRGNQPQHF

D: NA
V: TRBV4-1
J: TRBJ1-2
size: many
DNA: TGCGCCAGCAGCCAACAGGGACAAAAGATTTATGGCTACACCTTC
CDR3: CASSQQGQKIYGYTF

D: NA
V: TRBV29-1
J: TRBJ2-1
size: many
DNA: TGCAGCGCTGGGGACACCGCCAATGAGCAGTTCTTC
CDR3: CSAGDTANEQFF

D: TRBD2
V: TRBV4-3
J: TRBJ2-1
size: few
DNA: TGCGCCAGCAGCCAAGATCTAGCGGGGCGTGAGCAGTTCTTC
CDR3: CASSQDLAGREQFF

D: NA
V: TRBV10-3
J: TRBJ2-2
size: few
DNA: TGTGCCATCAGAGATTCAGGCCCGGAGCTGTTTTTT
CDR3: CAIRDSGPELFF

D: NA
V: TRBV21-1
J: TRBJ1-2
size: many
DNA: TGTGCCAGCAGCAAAGTGCCCGGGACAGGGAGATATAACTATGGCTACACCTTC
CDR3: CASSKVPGTGRYNYGYTF

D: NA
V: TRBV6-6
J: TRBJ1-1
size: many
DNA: TGTGCCAGCAGTTACCCCAAGACGAGAGGGATCACTGAAGCTTTCTTT
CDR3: CASSYPKTRGITEAFF

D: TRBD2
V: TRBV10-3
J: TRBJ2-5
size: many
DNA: TGTGCCATCAGTGAGTTCGCACTAGCGGGAGTACAGACCCAGTACTTC
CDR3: CAISEFALAGVQTQYF

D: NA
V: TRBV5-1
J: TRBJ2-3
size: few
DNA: TGCGCCAGCAGCTTGGGGGGACGGACAGATACGCAGTATTTT
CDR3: CASSLGGRTDTQYF

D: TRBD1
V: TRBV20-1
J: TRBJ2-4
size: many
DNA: TGCAGTGCAAAGTCTGGCCAGGGGGCATTCAAAAACATTCAGTACTTC
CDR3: CSAKSGQGAFKNIQYF

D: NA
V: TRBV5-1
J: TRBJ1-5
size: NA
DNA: TGCGCCAGCAGCTTGGACAACCCTGCCAATCAGCCCCAGCATTTT
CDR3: CASSLDNPANQPQHF

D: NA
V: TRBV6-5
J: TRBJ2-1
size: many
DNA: TGTGCCAGCAGTTACTCGGGAGCCCGATACAATGAGCAGTTCTTC
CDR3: CASSYSGARYNEQFF

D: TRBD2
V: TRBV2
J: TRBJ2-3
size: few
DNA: TGTGCCAGCAACCCCGGGACTAGCGGCACAGATACGCAGTATTTT
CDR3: CASNPGTSGTDTQYF

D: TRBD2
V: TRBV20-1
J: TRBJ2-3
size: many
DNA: TGCAGTGCTGGACTAGCGGGGGGGCCGATGGATACGCAGTATTTT
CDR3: CSAGLAGGPMDTQYF

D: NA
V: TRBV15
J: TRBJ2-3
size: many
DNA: TGTGCCACCAGCGCACACAGGGCCCGGGGGATAGATACGCAGTATTTT
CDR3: CATSAHRARGIDTQYF

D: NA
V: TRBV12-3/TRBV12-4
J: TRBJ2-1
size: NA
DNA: TGTGCCAGCGCCCTCGAGGCGGGCGGGTACTACAATGAGCAGTTCTTC
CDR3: CASALEAGGYYNEQFF

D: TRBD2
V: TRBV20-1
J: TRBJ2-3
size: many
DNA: TGCAGTGCTAGTCGCCGGGGGGGCCTTATAGATACGCAGTATTTT
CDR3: CSASRRGGLIDTQYF

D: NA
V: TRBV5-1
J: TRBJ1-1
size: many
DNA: TGCGCCAGCAGCTTGATCGGACCCGATAACACTGAAGCTTTCTTT
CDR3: CASSLIGPDNTEAFF

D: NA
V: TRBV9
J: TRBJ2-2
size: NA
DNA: TGTGCCAGCAGCGTAGTACAGAACACCGGGGAGCTGTTTTTT
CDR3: CASSVVQNTGELFF

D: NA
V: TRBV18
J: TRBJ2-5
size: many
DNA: TGTGCCAGCTCAGCGGGGGCTGAGACCCAGTACTTC
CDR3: CASSAGAETQYF

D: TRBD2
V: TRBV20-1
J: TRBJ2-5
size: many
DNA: TGCAGTGCTAGAGTGTCCAGCGGGGCGAAAGAGACCCAGTACTTC
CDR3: CSARVSSGAKETQYF

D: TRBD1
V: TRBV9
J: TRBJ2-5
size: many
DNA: TGTGCCAGCAGCCTTAGGACAGGGGGCGGGGAGACCCAGTACTTC
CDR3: CASSLRTGGGETQYF

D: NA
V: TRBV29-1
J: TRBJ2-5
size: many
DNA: TGCAGCGCCAGTCCCTTACAAGAGACCCAGTACTTC
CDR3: CSASPLQETQYF

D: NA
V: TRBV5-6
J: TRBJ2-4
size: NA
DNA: TGTGCCAGCAGCTTGTGGACAACAGCCAAAAACATTCAGTACTTC
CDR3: CASSLWTTAKNIQYF

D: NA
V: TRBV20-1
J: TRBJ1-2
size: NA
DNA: TGCAGTGCCCCACAGTTCAACTATGGCTACACCTTC
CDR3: CSAPQFNYGYTF

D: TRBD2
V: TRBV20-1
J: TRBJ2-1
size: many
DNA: TGCAGCGCTGGCGGGGGGGCTCTCACCTACAATGAGCAGTTCTTC
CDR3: CSAGGGALTYNEQFF

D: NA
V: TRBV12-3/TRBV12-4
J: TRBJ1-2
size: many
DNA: TGTGCCAGCAGTTTAGGACTGGATGGCTACACCTTC
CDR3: CASSLGLDGYTF

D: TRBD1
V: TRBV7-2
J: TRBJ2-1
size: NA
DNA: TGTGCCAGCAACCTACCCGACAGGGACGGCGAGCAGTTCTTC
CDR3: CASNLPDRDGEQFF

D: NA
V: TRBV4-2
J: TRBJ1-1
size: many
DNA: TGTGCCAGCAGCCAAGTCTCGGGGTTGGCTGAAGCTTTCTTT
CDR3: CASSQVSGLAEAFF

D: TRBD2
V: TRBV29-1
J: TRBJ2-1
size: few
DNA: TGCAGCGTTGAAGGGCGGGAGTACTACAATGAGCAGTTCTTC
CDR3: CSVEGREYYNEQFF

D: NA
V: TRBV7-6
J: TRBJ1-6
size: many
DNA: TGTGCCAGCAGCTTGTACAGGGAGAGCTCCTATAATTCACCCCTCCACTTT
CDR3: CASSLYRESSYNSPLHF

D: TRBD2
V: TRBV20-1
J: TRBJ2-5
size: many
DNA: TGCAGTGCTAACCACCAACTAGCGGGAGCCTGGGAGACCCAGTACTTC
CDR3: CSANHQLAGAWETQYF

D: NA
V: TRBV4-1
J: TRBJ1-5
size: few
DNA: TGCGCCAGCAGCACGACAGCTTCCAATCAGCCCCAGCATTTT
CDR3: CASSTTASNQPQHF

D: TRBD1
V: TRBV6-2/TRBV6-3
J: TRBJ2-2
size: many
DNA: TGTGCCAGCAGCCAGGGGGCTGACGGGGAGCTGTTTTTT
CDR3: CASSQGADGELFF

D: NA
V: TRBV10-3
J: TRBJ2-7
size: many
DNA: TGTGCCATCAGTGAAGGCTACGAGCAGTACTTC
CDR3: CAISEGYEQYF

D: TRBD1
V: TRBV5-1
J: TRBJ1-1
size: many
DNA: TGCGCCAGCAGCACAGGGGGGGGTACTGAAGCTTTCTTT
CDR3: CASSTGGGTEAFF

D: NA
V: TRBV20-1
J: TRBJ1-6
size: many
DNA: TGCAGTGCTAGAGGGGGTGTTTGGACTAATTCACCCCTACACTTT
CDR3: CSARGGVWTNSPLHF

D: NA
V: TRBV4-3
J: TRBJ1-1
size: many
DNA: TGCGCCAGCAGCCAAGACCGGGTGAACACTGAAGCTTTCTTT
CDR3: CASSQDRVNTEAFF

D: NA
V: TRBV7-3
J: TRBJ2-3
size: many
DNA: TGTGCCAGCAGCTTGCAATTTTCAGATACGCAGTATTTT
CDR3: CASSLQFSDTQYF

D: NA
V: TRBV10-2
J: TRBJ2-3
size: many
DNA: TGCGCCAGCAGTGAAGTCGTTACTACGCAGTATTTT
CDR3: CASSEVVTTQYF

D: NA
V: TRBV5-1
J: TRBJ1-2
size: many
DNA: TGCGCCAGCAGCTTGGGACACAGGGAGGCTGGCTACACCTTC
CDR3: CASSLGHREAGYTF

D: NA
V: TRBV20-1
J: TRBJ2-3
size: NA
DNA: TGCAGTGCTACAGAGTTGAGCACAGATACGCAGTATTTT
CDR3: CSATELSTDTQYF

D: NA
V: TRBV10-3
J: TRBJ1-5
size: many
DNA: TGTGCCATCAGTGAGGGGGGGGTTGGGCCCCAGCATTTT
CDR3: CAISEGGVGPQHF

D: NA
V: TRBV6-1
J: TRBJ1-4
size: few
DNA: TGTGCCAGCAGTGGACAGACAGTTAATGAAAAACTGTTTTTT
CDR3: CASSGQTVNEKLFF